The 18 T cell receptor beta chains listed next were all sequenced from one sample in a study of OX40 agonist ivuxolimab in advanced cancers. Sequenced by immunoSEQ multiplex PCR; TCRdb stores in-frame clones only, minus some. The sample shows 45,000 to 60,000 clones, over 80% of them seen only once. The sample in question was CD4+ or CD8+ T cells sorted from blood, obtained in a trial of the OX40 agonist ivuxolimab. All receptors come from an adult with an advanced solid tumor such as melanoma, head and neck, liver or kidney cancer.

Here the CDR3 DNA reads TGTGCCAGCAGTCGTTACCAGGGCCCCTCGGGGGAGCAGTACTTC. Translated: CASSRYQGPSGEQYF. The V and J genes are TRBV7-8 and TRBJ2-7; the D gene could be TRBD1 or TRBD2 (5 bases each). V lost 6 bases to trimming and J lost 7 bases, with 22 bases between them. CDR1 and CDR2 (germline): SGHVS, FQNEAQ. CDR3 length: 15 residues.

The J gene is TRBJ2-7, the V gene TRBV14; the D gene is possibly TRBD2 (7 bases). V lost 3 bases and J 9 bases, leaving 15 bases between the germline ends. Germline V gives CDR1 SGHDN, CDR2 FVKESK. The CDR3 consists of 13 residues. The CDR3 spells CASSQAGATRQYF. In nucleotides, the CDR3 is TGTGCCAGCAGCCAGGCGGGGGCGACGCGGCAGTACTTC. Variable domain in full (rest from reference TRBV14 and TRBJ2-7): EAGVTQFPSHSVIEKGQTVTLRCDPISGHDNLYWYRRVMGKEIKFLLHFVKESKQDESGMPNNRFLAERTGGTYSTLKVQPAELEDSGVYFCASSQAGATRQYFGPGTRLTVT.

The CDR3 loop reads CSVLTGGGYEQYF. The CDR3 DNA follows: TGCAGCGTCTTGACAGGGGGAGGTTACGAGCAGTACTTC. The genes are TRBV29-1 and TRBJ2-7, with 9 bases matching TRBD1. Trimming took 6 bases from V and 4 from J; bases not matched to a gene: 7. CDR1 SQVTM and CDR2 ANQGSEA come from the germline V gene. The CDR3 totals 13 residues.

The chain uses TRBV11-2 and TRBJ2-7; TRBD1 or TRBD2 may be the D gene (5 bases each). The V gene's germline CDR1 is SGHAT and CDR2 FQNNGV. Trimming stripped 3 bases from V and 0 bases from J, with 12 bases between. CDR3 size: 15 residues. CDR3 in DNA: TGTGCCAGCAGCTTGTCGGGACCTAGCTCCTACGAGCAGTACTTC. Amino acids: CASSLSGPSSYEQYF.

The CDR3 protein is CASSQDPGSVTGELFF. The CDR3 DNA is TGCGCCAGCAGCCAAGACCCCGGGAGTGTAACCGGGGAGCTGTTTTTT. The chain couples TRBV4-1 to TRBJ2-2; a weak D match, TRBD2 (6 bases). V was trimmed by 0 bases and J by 5 bases, leaving 13 bases between them. This CDR3 is 16 amino acids long. Germline assignment: CDR1 MGHRA and CDR2 YSYEKL.

The chain carries TRBV6-1 and TRBJ1-2; D gene unclear. CDR3 length: 14 amino acids. V was clipped by 3 bases and J by 5 bases, with 13 bases between them. Germline CDR1 MNHNS, CDR2 SASEGT. CDR3 sequence reads: CASSDHRTDYGYTF. The CDR3 region has the DNA TGTGCCAGCAGTGATCATAGGACCGATTATGGCTACACCTTC.

The V call is TRBV5-1, the J call TRBJ2-1; 10 bases align to TRBD2. V trimming: 3 bases; J trimming: 0 bases; junction bases outside the gene matches: 3. There are 16 residues in the CDR3. In germline, CDR1 is SGHRS, CDR2 YFSETQ. In nucleotides, the CDR3 is TGCGCCAGCAGCTCTAGCGGGAGCCGCTCCTACAATGAGCAGTTCTTC. This gives the protein CASSSSGSRSYNEQFF.

The chain has TRBV18 and TRBJ2-5, with D perhaps given as TRBD1 or TRBD2 (5 bases each). Germline V lookup: CDR1 KGHSH, CDR2 LQKENI. Trimming shortened V by 6 bases and J by 5 bases, and 25 bases separated the two germline ends. The CDR3 is 17 residues long. For the CDR3, the DNA is TGTGCCAGCTCGCGGTTGAGGGGCGGTGAAACCAAGGAGACCCAGTACTTC. This codes for CASSRLRGGETKETQYF.

The rearrangement uses TRBV2 and TRBJ2-7, with D unclear. V shed 3 bases and J shed 0 bases, with 9 bases lying between them. This CDR3 has 14 residues. The V gene's germline CDR1 is SNHLY and CDR2 FYNNEI. The CDR3 sequence: CASSDSLSSYEQYF. CDR3 DNA: TGTGCCAGCAGTGACAGCCTAAGCTCCTACGAGCAGTACTTC.

The genes are TRBV7-9 and TRBJ2-1; D is perhaps TRBD2 (6 bases). V was shortened by 5 bases and J by 9 bases, with 23 bases between the two germline ends. The CDR3 contains 16 residues. Germline V gene data show CDR1 as SEHNR and CDR2 as FQNEAQ (reference sequence). CDR3 nucleotides: TGTGCCAGCAGCGCAAGACTTCGGGAGATAGGTAGTGAGCAGTTCTTC. It codes for CASSARLREIGSEQFF. The variable domain in full, completed from reference TRBV7-9 and TRBJ2-1, reads DTGVSQNPRHKITKRGQNVTFRCDPISEHNRLYWYRQTLGQGPEFLTYFQNEAQLEKSRLLSDRFSAERPKGSFSTLEIQRTEQGDSAMYLCASSARLREIGSEQFFGPGTRLTVL.

The rearrangement links TRBV5-1 to TRBJ2-7; 9 bases line up with TRBD2. Losses at the gene ends were 1 base for V and 5 bases for J; bases not matched to a gene: 7. Germline-derived CDR1 and CDR2 are SGHRS and YFSETQ. This CDR3 is 15 amino acids long. The CDR3 protein is CASSLRAGGPDEQYF. The CDR3, as DNA: TGCGCCAGCAGCTTGAGGGCGGGAGGGCCGGACGAGCAGTACTTC.

The rearrangement uses TRBV4-2 and TRBJ2-5; 10 positions agree with TRBD2. The germline CDR1 and CDR2 sequences are LGHNA and YNFKEQ. CDR3 size: 16 residues. V shed 4 bases, J shed 3 bases, and the junction held 8 bases outside the gene matches. The CDR3 protein is CASSPRGTSGKETQYF. The CDR3 DNA reads as TGTGCCAGCAGCCCCAGAGGCACTAGCGGGAAAGAGACCCAGTACTTC.

This sequence joins TRBV5-5 and TRBJ2-7, with D unclear. Deletions cut 1 base from V and 3 bases from J, with 11 bases between. The CDR3 spans 14 residues. CDR1 SGHKS and CDR2 YYEKEE come from the germline V gene (reference sequence). The CDR3 nucleotides are TGTGCCAGCAGCTTGCAGGCAGGTCTCTACGAGCAGTACTTC. Protein sequence: CASSLQAGLYEQYF.

The rearrangement uses TRBV5-6 and TRBJ2-7; TRBD2 aligns across 8 bases. CDR1 is SGHDT and CDR2 is YYEEEE in the germline V gene. The length of the CDR3 is 16 residues. The V segment lost 2 bases and the J segment 2 bases; nucleotides outside the gene matches: 9. The CDR3 is CASSLMTSDRPYEQYF. CDR3 nucleotides: TGTGCCAGCAGCTTAATGACTAGCGATCGTCCCTACGAGCAGTACTTC. The whole variable domain, filled in from reference TRBV5-6 and TRBJ2-7, reads DAGVTQSPTHLIKTRGQQVTLRCSPKSGHDTVSWYQQALGQGPQFIFQYYEEEERQRGNFPDRFSGHQFPNYSSELNVNALLLGDSALYLCASSLMTSDRPYEQYFGPGTRLTVT.

V usage is TRBV5-1 and J usage is TRBJ1-5; no definite D call. V lost 3 bases and J lost 2, with 9 bases in between. There are 14 residues in the CDR3. CDR1 is SGHRS, CDR2 YFSETQ, per germline. The CDR3 is CASSSAPGNQPQHF. CDR3 sequence (DNA): TGCGCCAGCAGCTCCGCTCCGGGCAATCAGCCCCAGCATTTT.

This chain connects TRBV5-1 to TRBJ2-3; 15 bases match TRBD2. Germline CDR1 SGHRS, CDR2 YFSETQ. The CDR3 length is 17 residues. Germline trimming cut 3 bases from V and 6 bases from J; bases unmatched to any gene: 8. The CDR3 bases are TGCGCCAGCAGCTCGGAAGGGACTAGCGGGAGGATGGATACGCAGTATTTT. Encoded protein: CASSSEGTSGRMDTQYF.

V is TRBV4-1 and J is TRBJ2-3; D unresolved. The CDR3 is made up of 18 amino acids. Germline CDR1 and CDR2: MGHRA and YSYEKL. V shed 4 bases and J shed 3 bases, with 23 bases lying between them. The CDR3 DNA reads TGCGCCAGCAGCCGGACCACTGGTGCGGACCAAGCGACAGATACGCAGTATTTT. Translated: CASSRTTGADQATDTQYF.

This chain joins TRBV4-1 and TRBJ1-1; D is perhaps TRBD1 (6 bases). This CDR3 has 16 amino acids. Germline CDR1 is MGHRA and CDR2 is YSYEKL. V lost 0 bases to trimming and J lost 10 bases, with 21 bases between them. CDR3 in amino acids: CASSQDRAGAPVVAFF. DNA for the CDR3: TGCGCCAGCAGCCAAGATAGGGCAGGGGCCCCTGTAGTAGCTTTCTTT.